This record looks at one T cell receptor (beta chain) sequence and its context. Its antigen remains unidentified. These data originate in a study of T cell repertoires in cytomegalovirus infection. One entry per CDR3 protein, called by TCRdb with MiXCR from the reads. There are 700,000 to 950,000 distinct CDR3 sequences in the sample; 30% to 35% occur only once, and about an eighth lies in the top ten. The germline V and J ends were trimmed by 0 bases and 1 base, with 6 bases remaining between them. The CDR3 loop spans 14 amino acids. The germline CDR1 and CDR2 sequences are SGHVS and FQNEAQ. Overall study findings and caveats: In two of eight donors, the top clonotype was HLA-C-restricted CMV-specific. The cumulative frequency of public TCR beta families identified carriers of CMV plus the relevant HLA.

The chain links TRBV7-8 to TRBJ1-1; D ambiguous. The specimen comprised cultured CD8+ T cells from PBMCs, sampled from culture after CMV antigen stimulation. This clonotype was sampled from a human donor in good health (CMV status not recorded). Some clones in this sample may be carry-over from other donors' samples. The CDR3 DNA reads TGTGCCAGCAGCTTAGCAATATCGAACACTGAAGCTTTCTTT. Its protein is CASSLAISNTEAFF. Together with reference TRBV7-8 and TRBJ1-1, the CDR3 gives the full variable domain: GAGVSQSPRYKVAKRGQDVALRCDPISGHVSLFWYQQALGQGPEFLTYFQNEAQLDKSGLPSDRFFAERPEGSVSTLKIQRTQQEDSAVYLCASSLAISNTEAFFGQGTRLTVV.